This TCR beta chain was retrieved from a study of control samples from healthy donors and cancer patients (dated by TCRdb to 2018 to 2020). The library was obtained by the immunoSEQ multiplex PCR assay. TCRdb provides this immuneACCESS table in a form limited to in-frame rearrangements. Some clones are lacking; in checked studies, under half of them reflect an unresolved V gene, and why the rest are absent is not known. For this sample the table gives 120,000 or so clones, of which about 90% were detected only once. Just under 3% of the sample is in the top ten clones. This clone was recorded only once. The antigen it binds to is not known. Base-call qualities are not available, and no considerably larger clone is one nucleotide away. The CDR3, from cysteine to phenylalanine, totals 13 residues. Left in the record is the CDR3 DNA by itself, 39 bases read in frame from the first base. After removal of 6 bases from V and 7 bases from J, the junction retains 8 bases not matched to a gene.

This receptor was identified in a man aged 60 to 75 in good health. The sequence joins TRBV12-3 or TRBV12-4 to TRBJ1-2; 7 of the junction bases match TRBD1. Specimen: blood. The CDR3 region has the sequence CASSLDRVGGYTF. Here is the DNA: TGTGCCAGCAGCCTCGACAGGGTAGGTGGCTACACCTTC.